The source of this T cell receptor (beta chain) is a study of CD4+ T cells in melanoma. Looked up from germline, CDR1 is SGHTA and CDR2 is FQGNSA. This CDR3 is built from 14 residues. V was shortened by 1 base and J by 5 bases, with 11 bases between the two germline ends. As regards this clone: As yet, its antigen is unknown.

The repertoire was sequenced with immunoSEQ multiplex PCR; TCRdb's copy has only in-frame clones and lacks some. The sample has roughly 120,000 clones; approximately 90% are singletons. Regarding the study as a whole: A reported correlation linked neoantigen-specific CD4+ T cells to CD8+, macrophage and B cell function. Reportedly, melanoma neoantigen-specific CD4+ T cells showed varied differentiation states.

This rearrangement joins TRBV7-2 to TRBJ1-2, with D possibly being TRBD1 (5 bases). The sequence derives from a human donor with melanoma. The sequenced sample consisted of peripheral blood. The CDR3 loop reads CASSLVGAGYGYTF. In DNA form, the CDR3 reads TGTGCCAGCAGCTTAGTTGGGGCAGGGTATGGCTACACCTTC.